This TCR beta chain was captured in a study of blood T cell repertoires in COVID-19. Study-level information: Researchers got acute and convalescent COVID-19 samples from the United States, Italy and Spain.

In the original workflow: The assay estimated nucleated cells by amplifying reference gene primers. TCRdb's copy holds only in-frame clones and misses some; the assay was immunoSEQ multiplex PCR. D and trimming were read from the DNA, whereas the V and J calls and clone size are those reported in that table. The sample shows 70,000 to 95,000 clones, around 84% of them seen only once. The sample comprised peripheral blood. The clonotype comes from a woman aged 45-60 years with acute or convalescent COVID-19.

DNA of the CDR3: TGTGCCAGCAGCTTAGTGGGACTAGCTCTAGATACGCAGTATTTT. This codes for CASSLVGLALDTQYF. The chain combines TRBV7-6 with TRBJ2-3, with 9 bases aligning to TRBD2. This CDR3 comprises 15 residues. Germline loops: CDR1 SGHVS, CDR2 FNYEAQ. The V and J ends lost 1 base and 5 bases, in that order; junction bases with no gene match: 4.